This TCR beta chain was identified in a study of CD8 T cells in ankylosing spondylitis. TCRdb reanalysed the 5' RACE reads using MiXCR and keeps one entry per CDR3 protein. Of 250,000 to 400,000 distinct CDR3 sequences listed, 9.5% to 13% are singletons. Study-wide points: Typical of ankylosing spondylitis blood, it appeared, was a TCR beta motif of about eight highly homologous variants. A CD8+ phenotype characterized the disease-linked clones, which were relatively rare in peripheral blood.

Ten or more counts support this clonotype. The antigen is undetermined. Trimming stripped 4 bases from V and 0 bases from J, with 10 bases between. The CDR3 consists of 15 residues. The V gene's germline CDR1 is MGHRA and CDR2 YSYEKL. V is TRBV4-1 and J is TRBJ1-3; no reliable D call. The sample taken for sequencing was blood, either unsorted or a sorted T cell fraction (not recorded which). The origin of this receptor is a female donor with ankylosing spondylitis or in good health (not recorded which). The CDR3 spells CASSPRGSSGNTIYF. CDR3 DNA sequence: TGCGCCAGCAGCCCCCGAGGGAGCTCTGGAAACACCATATATTTT.